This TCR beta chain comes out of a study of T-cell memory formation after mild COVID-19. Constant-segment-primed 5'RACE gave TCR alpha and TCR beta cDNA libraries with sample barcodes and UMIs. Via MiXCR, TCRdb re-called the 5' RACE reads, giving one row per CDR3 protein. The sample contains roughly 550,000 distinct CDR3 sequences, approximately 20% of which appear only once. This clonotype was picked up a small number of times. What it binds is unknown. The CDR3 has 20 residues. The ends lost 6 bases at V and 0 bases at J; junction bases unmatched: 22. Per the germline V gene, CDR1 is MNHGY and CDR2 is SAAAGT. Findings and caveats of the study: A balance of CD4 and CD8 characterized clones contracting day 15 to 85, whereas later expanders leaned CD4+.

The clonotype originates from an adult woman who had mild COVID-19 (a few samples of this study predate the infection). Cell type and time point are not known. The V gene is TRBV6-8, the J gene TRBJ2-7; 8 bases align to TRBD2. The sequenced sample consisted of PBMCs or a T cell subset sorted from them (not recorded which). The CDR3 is CASRWNSPGILAESSYEQYF. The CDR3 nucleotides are TGTGCCAGCAGGTGGAACAGTCCAGGGATACTAGCGGAAAGCTCCTACGAGCAGTACTTC.